These T cell receptor beta chains were read from a single sample in a study of molecular identifiers for immune sequencing clone quantification. Using its own MiXCR run on the PCR reads, TCRdb lists one record per CDR3 protein. The sample contains about 320,000 distinct CDR3 sequences, about 23% of which appear only once. The material sequenced was naive CD8+ T cells from blood, with Jurkat cell RNA spiked in. These receptors originate from a human donor in good health. Some libraries in this study had Jurkat cell RNA spiked in. Each CDR3 is given with its conserved first and last residue.

cdr3_length	j_call	v_call	cdr3_aa
19	TRBJ1-5	TRBV3-1	CASSPSLGQGGYSNQPQHF
15	TRBJ2-3	TRBV5-6	CASSLAGTGTDTQYF
16	TRBJ2-1	TRBV11-3	CASSLEGLAGYNEQFF
15	TRBJ2-3	TRBV15	CATSRDGESTDTQYF
16	TRBJ1-6	TRBV25-1	CASSDGDRLDNSPLHF
15	TRBJ1-5	TRBV7-9	CASSPGTDSNQPQHF
15	TRBJ1-4	TRBV12-3/TRBV12-4	CASRSRAQGSEKLFF
13	TRBJ2-1	TRBV27	CASSPGTNNEQFF
14	TRBJ2-7	TRBV5-4	CASSASSGSYEQYF
15	TRBJ2-3	TRBV13	CASSLVGQGGDTQYF
16	TRBJ2-2	TRBV6-4	CASSPFGTVNTGELSF
14	TRBJ2-7	TRBV27	CASRLLAGLHEQYF
13	TRBJ2-7	TRBV7-9	CASSPTGFHEQYF
17	TRBJ2-2	TRBV4-3	CASSLHVGRMNTGELFF
14	TRBJ2-3	TRBV6-2/TRBV6-3	CASSYLGSTDTQYF
15	TRBJ2-7	TRBV5-1	CASSSGPGTAYEQYF
14	TRBJ2-3	TRBV6-1	CASSVGPPADTQYF
14	TRBJ2-3	TRBV10-2	CASRRDRNTDTQYF
15	TRBJ2-3	TRBV20-1	CSARGLAAVLDTQYF
13	TRBJ2-7	TRBV6-5	CASSPRVAGAQSF
12	TRBJ2-7	TRBV5-4	CASSLAFDEQYF
16	TRBJ2-1	TRBV29-1	CSVQGASGRPSDEQFF
14	TRBJ2-5	TRBV7-3	CASNNLADGETQYF
13	TRBJ1-3	TRBV20-1	CSARSGTGNTIYF
13	TRBJ2-2	TRBV30	CAWSLSGPGELFF
14	TRBJ2-2	TRBV3-1	CASSPSGSTGELFF
14	TRBJ1-4	TRBV4-1	CASSQDIGEWKLFF
14	TRBJ2-2	TRBV29-1	CSVPDRAGSGELFF
17	TRBJ2-1	TRBV4-1	CASSQEPSGRPYNEQFF
15	TRBJ1-1	TRBV12-3/TRBV12-4	CASSSPGRTNTEAFF
19	TRBJ2-3	TRBV9	CASSVGIGTSERGVHTQYF
16	TRBJ2-1	TRBV9	CASSEDDSDSYNERFF
15	TRBJ2-7	TRBV5-1	CASSLGGGGYAEQYF
12	TRBJ2-5	TRBV12-3/TRBV12-4	CASNRDRETQYF
15	TRBJ1-4	TRBV7-2	CASSFSGATNEKLFF
16	TRBJ2-7	TRBV6-6	CASSVLLSGGWYEQYF
13	TRBJ1-1	TRBV6-5	CASSYLRGTEAFF
16	TRBJ1-1	TRBV6-5	CASSYVFGGMNTEAFF
14	TRBJ2-7	TRBV27	CASSLSGAAYEQYF
18	TRBJ2-2	TRBV27	CASSLMGRTGGTTGELFF
15	TRBJ2-3	TRBV18	CASSPRGYSTDTQYF
17	TRBJ2-2	TRBV7-6	CASSLPDRVGNTGELFF
15	TRBJ2-7	TRBV15	CATSRSMDRDYEQYF
16	TRBJ2-3	TRBV27	CASSPGGAGGPYTQYF
18	TRBJ1-1	TRBV2	CASSVFDRTGARDTEAFF
14	TRBJ2-2	TRBV3-1	CASSRGTAGGELFF